The subject of this entry is one T cell receptor (beta chain). No antigen is known for it. This CDR3 comprises 17 residues. V was clipped by 4 bases and J by 5 bases; unmatched bases: 12. The germline V gene has CDR1 SGHNT and CDR2 YYREEE (reference sequence). This specimen comes from a study of OX40 agonist ivuxolimab in advanced cancers. At the level of the study: Patients' therapy was ivuxolimab, an antibody that acts as an agonist of OX40 (CD134).

Some clones are missing from TCRdb's copy, which holds only in-frame ones; the method was immunoSEQ multiplex PCR. The sample carries more than 80,000 clones, roughly 84% recorded once. Study-level points and caveats: The study observed clonal expansion of CD4+ and CD8+ blood T cells by week 6 at 0.1 to 3.0 mg/kg. In CD8+ T cells, expanded clones were on average more numerous than in CD4+.

Autoimmune disease history or systemic immunosuppression led to patients being barred. Sample: CD4+ or CD8+ T cells sorted from blood, taken in a trial of the OX40 agonist ivuxolimab. V is TRBV5-4 and J is TRBJ2-1; 10 positions agree with TRBD1. This receptor was obtained from an adult with an advanced solid tumor such as melanoma, head and neck, liver or kidney cancer. CDR3 protein: CASSPTPKGTGDNEQFF. The DNA of the CDR3 is TGTGCCAGCAGCCCGACACCGAAAGGGACAGGGGACAATGAGCAGTTCTTC.